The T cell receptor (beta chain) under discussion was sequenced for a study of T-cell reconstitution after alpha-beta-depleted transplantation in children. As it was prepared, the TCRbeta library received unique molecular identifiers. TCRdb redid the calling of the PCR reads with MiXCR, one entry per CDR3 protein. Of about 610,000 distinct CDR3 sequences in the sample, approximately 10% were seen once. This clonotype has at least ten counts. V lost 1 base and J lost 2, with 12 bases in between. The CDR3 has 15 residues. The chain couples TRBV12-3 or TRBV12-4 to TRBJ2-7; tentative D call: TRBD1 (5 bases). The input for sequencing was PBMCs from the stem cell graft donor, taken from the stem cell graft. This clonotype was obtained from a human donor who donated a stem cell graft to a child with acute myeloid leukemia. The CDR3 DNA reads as TGTGCCAGCAGTTTAGTATACAGGTCAACCTACGAGCAGTACTTC. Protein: CASSLVYRSTYEQYF.